The text below deals with one T cell receptor beta chain. The sample originates from a study of blood T cell repertoires in COVID-19. This table comes from immunoSEQ multiplex PCR, and its TCRdb copy is limited to in-frame clones, with some not included. The data show about 180,000 clones, 85% seen once. The sequence was obtained from a woman aged 50 to 60 with COVID-19, enrolled during active disease. Sequences were obtained from peripheral blood.

This CDR3 is CASSLGGRVTEAFF. The CDR3, as DNA: TGTGCCAGCAGCCTCGGGGGGAGGGTCACTGAAGCTTTCTTT. The rearrangement uses TRBV28 and TRBJ1-1, with D possibly TRBD1 on 5 matching bases. Trimming took 6 bases from V and 4 from J, leaving 15 bases between them. CDR3 length: 14 amino acids. From germline, CDR1 is MDHEN and CDR2 SYDVKM.